The 24 T cell receptor beta chains in this list originate from one sample, sequenced in a study of blood T cell repertoires in COVID-19. Data came from immunoSEQ multiplex PCR; TCRdb stores just in-frame clones and leaves some out. The data show fewer than 90,000 clones, with around 79% seen just once and approximately 12% held by the top ten. The sample taken for sequencing was peripheral blood. The receptors were sampled from a man aged 50 to 60 with acute or convalescent COVID-19.

The sample holds a few counts of this clone. V is TRBV9 and J is TRBJ2-1, with D tentatively TRBD2 (5 bases). Germline-derived CDR1 and CDR2 are SGDLS and YYNGEE. The CDR3 has 14 amino acids. Trimming left V 0 bases short and J 3 bases short, with 7 bases between. The CDR3, as DNA: TGTGCCAGCAGCGTAGGAGGGTTCTACAATGAGCAGTTCTTC. Translated, it gives CASSVGGFYNEQFF.

The chain has TRBV27 and TRBJ2-2, with TRBD2 matching over 7 bases. CDR3 size: 13 residues. Germline CDR1 MNHEY, CDR2 SMNVEV (reference sequence). Trimming removed 7 bases from V and 8 bases from J; junction bases left unmatched: 7. CDR3 in amino acids: CASTAGLRGELFF. In DNA, the CDR3 is TGTGCCAGCACAGCGGGGTTGAGAGGGGAGCTGTTTTTT.

The V call is TRBV29-1, the J call TRBJ1-1; 7 bases map to TRBD1. Germline values: CDR1 SQVTM, CDR2 ANQGSEA. The V and J ends lost 7 bases and 4 bases, in that order; junction bases with no gene match: 9. There are 13 residues in the CDR3. The DNA of the CDR3 is TGCAGCGGCCAACAGGGGTGGGTCACTGAAGCTTTCTTT. Its protein product is CSGQQGWVTEAFF.

V usage is TRBV14 and J usage is TRBJ2-5; no firm D call. Germline V gene sequence: CDR1 SGHDN, CDR2 FVKESK. The CDR3 consists of 14 residues. Trimming took 1 base from V and 5 from J, leaving 11 bases between them. The CDR3 loop reads CASSQARILETQYF. The CDR3 coding sequence is TGTGCCAGCAGCCAAGCCAGGATCTTGGAGACCCAGTACTTC. Drawing the rest from reference TRBV14 and TRBJ2-5, the complete variable domain is EAGVTQFPSHSVIEKGQTVTLRCDPISGHDNLYWYRRVMGKEIKFLLHFVKESKQDESGMPNNRFLAERTGGTYSTLKVQPAELEDSGVYFCASSQARILETQYFGPGTRLLVL.

The table lists this clone with a count of one. This rearrangement joins TRBV3-1 (or the pseudogene TRBV3-2) to TRBJ2-6, with 7 bases fitting TRBD1. Germline lookup yields CDR1 LGHDT and CDR2 YNNKEL (reference sequence). The CDR3 has 17 amino acids. V shed 4 bases, J shed 0 bases, and the junction held 6 bases outside the gene matches. The CDR3 spells CASSRWDSLSGANVLTF. Here the CDR3 DNA reads TGTGCCAGCAGCCGGTGGGACAGCCTCTCTGGGGCCAACGTCCTGACTTTC.

Only a few counts were recorded for this clone. The chain is built from TRBV4-3 and TRBJ1-2; D perhaps matches TRBD1 (6 bases). The germline V and J ends were trimmed by 0 bases and 7 bases, with 18 bases remaining between them. CDR3 size: 16 residues. Looked up from germline, CDR1 is LGHNA and CDR2 is YSLEER. The CDR3 region has the DNA TGCGCCAGCAGCCAAGACCCCCTACGGGGGGGCGCTGGCTACACCTTC. The encoded protein is CASSQDPLRGGAGYTF.

In this sample, this clone turned up once. The chain couples TRBV29-1 to TRBJ2-1; 9 bases line up with TRBD2. The germline V gene encodes CDR1 SQVTM and CDR2 ANQGSEA. The length of the CDR3 is 14 residues. The ends lost 6 bases at V and 2 bases at J; junction bases unmatched: 5. The DNA for the CDR3 is TGCAGCGTCGTTAGCGGGAGTGCCTACAATGAGCAGTTCTTC. It specifies CSVVSGSAYNEQFF.

A single count supports this clone. The chain combines TRBV3-1 (or the pseudogene TRBV3-2) with TRBJ1-1; 7 bases line up with TRBD1. V lost 0 bases to trimming and J lost 4 bases; unmatched junction nucleotides: 8. This CDR3 spans 16 amino acids. Looked up from germline, CDR1 is LGHDT and CDR2 is YNNKEL (reference sequence). CDR3 amino acids: CASSQDRGQTITEAFF. CDR3 sequence (DNA): TGTGCCAGCAGCCAAGATCGGGGACAGACAATCACTGAAGCTTTCTTT.

CDR3 in DNA: TGTGCCAGCAGTTCGGGGACAGTAAGCAATCAGCCCCAGCATTTT. Residues: CASSSGTVSNQPQHF. This chain joins TRBV27 and TRBJ1-5, with TRBD1 matching 7 bases. Germline CDR1 MNHEY, CDR2 SMNVEV (reference sequence). The CDR3 length is 15 residues. Unmatched junction bases numbered 4, after V lost 4 bases and J lost 1 base.

V is TRBV7-9 and J is TRBJ2-7; possible D gene TRBD1, 6 bases. The CDR3 extends over 16 amino acids. CDR1 is SEHNR and CDR2 is FQNEAQ in the germline V gene (reference sequence). The V end was cut by 5 bases, the J end by 4 bases, with 21 bases between. Written as DNA, the CDR3 is TGTGCCAGCAGCACGGCAGGGGCCGAGACCTTATACGAGCAGTACTTC. Translating gives CASSTAGAETLYEQYF.

The chain employs TRBV30 and TRBJ2-2; no firm D call. The V gene's germline CDR1 is GTSNPN and CDR2 SVGIG (reference sequence). The V end lost 5 bases, the J end lost 5 bases, and 9 bases lay between the germline ends. The CDR3 contains 12 residues. For the CDR3, the DNA is TGTGCCTGGGGGCCGAGAACCGGGGAGCTGTTTTTT. Translation: CAWGPRTGELFF.

The V call is TRBV7-3, the J call TRBJ2-1, with a tentative D call TRBD1 (6 bases). Looked up from germline, CDR1 is SGHTA and CDR2 is FQGTGA. V was pared by 5 bases and J by 4 bases, with 9 bases between. The CDR3 length is 13 residues. CDR3 nucleotide sequence: TGTGCCAGCAGCCCTGGACAGTACAATGAGCAGTTCTTC. This sequence encodes CASSPGQYNEQFF.

This chain joins TRBV7-2 and TRBJ1-2; TRBD1 agrees at 7 bases. The CDR3 length is 13 residues. The V segment lost 2 bases and the J segment 3 bases; nucleotides outside the gene matches: 0. Germline V gene data show CDR1 as SGHTA and CDR2 as FQGNSA. The chain's CDR3 is CASSLTGDYGYTF. In DNA form, the CDR3 reads TGTGCCAGCAGCTTAACAGGGGACTATGGCTACACCTTC.

This sequence joins TRBV7-3 and TRBJ1-1, with a weak D call TRBD1 (6 bases). The CDR3 has 13 residues. The V and J ends lost 4 bases and 2 bases respectively, with 8 bases between them. Germline loops: CDR1 SGHTA, CDR2 FQGTGA. Here the CDR3 reads CASSSGTNTEAFF. DNA of the CDR3: TGTGCCAGCAGCTCCGGGACAAACACTGAAGCTTTCTTT. Full variable domain (remainder filled in from reference TRBV7-3 and TRBJ1-1): GAGVSQTPSNKVTEKGKYVELRCDPISGHTALYWYRQSLGQGPEFLIYFQGTGAADDSGLPNDRFFAVRPEGSVSTLKIQRTERGDSAVYLCASSSGTNTEAFFGQGTRLTVV.

This clone occurred once. J is TRBJ1-3 and V is TRBV3-1 (or the pseudogene TRBV3-2), with D possibly being TRBD1 (6 bases). V lost 7 bases and J 0 bases, leaving 13 bases between the germline ends. The germline gives CDR1 LGHDT, CDR2 YNNKEL (reference sequence). The CDR3 runs 15 residues. CDR3 residues: CASTRQAPSGNTIYF. In DNA, the CDR3 is TGTGCCAGCACGCGACAGGCGCCCTCTGGAAACACCATATATTTT.

The chain couples TRBV3-1 (or the pseudogene TRBV3-2) to TRBJ2-7, with D perhaps TRBD2 (6 bases). The CDR3 sequence is 17 residues long. Germline CDR1 is LGHDT and CDR2 is YNNKEL (reference sequence). The V end was cut by 1 base, the J end by 2 bases, with 18 bases between. This chain's CDR3 is CASSQVSSRRVAYEQYF. CDR3 DNA: TGTGCCAGCAGCCAAGTCTCTAGCCGGAGGGTTGCCTACGAGCAGTACTTC.

The rearrangement uses TRBV15 and TRBJ2-3; the D gene is possibly TRBD2 (6 bases). CDR1 and CDR2 from the germline V gene are LNHNV and YYDKDF (reference sequence). V was clipped by 4 bases and J by 6 bases, with 14 bases between them. The CDR3 extends over 14 amino acids. For the CDR3, the DNA is TGTGCCACCAGCACCCCGACTAGGGTCGATACGCAGTATTTT. Amino acids: CATSTPTRVDTQYF.

This clone was detected only once. This chain uses TRBV5-5 with TRBJ1-4; D remains ambiguous. The length of the CDR3 is 18 residues. V lost 6 bases to trimming and J lost 0 bases, with 21 bases between them. From germline, CDR1 is SGHKS and CDR2 YYEKEE (reference sequence). In nucleotides, the CDR3 is TGTGCCAGCAACCCGGTCGGTGCGAACTACGCAACTAATGAAAAACTGTTTTTT. Its protein product is CASNPVGANYATNEKLFF.

This sequence joins TRBV5-4 and TRBJ2-7; TRBD1 aligns across 11 bases. J gave up 1 base and V 4 bases, and 4 bases lay outside the gene matches. The CDR3 has 15 amino acids. Germline CDR1 is SGHNT and CDR2 is YYREEE (reference sequence). The CDR3 DNA sequence: TGTGCCAGCAGCAGGGACAGGGGGGTGTCCTACGAGCAGTACTTC. Its translation: CASSRDRGVSYEQYF.

The CDR3 DNA is TGTGCCAGCAGCTTAGGGACAGAACCCACTGAAGCTTTCTTT. Protein sequence: CASSLGTEPTEAFF. This sequence joins TRBV7-2 and TRBJ1-1, with a tentative D call TRBD1 (6 bases). This CDR3 spans 14 amino acids. V shed 1 base and J shed 4 bases, with 10 bases lying between them. Germline CDR1 SGHTA, CDR2 FQGNSA.

This sequence joins TRBV7-9 and TRBJ2-5; D is ambiguous. The CDR3 runs to 14 residues. Germline V CDR1 and CDR2: SEHNR, FQNEAQ (reference sequence). Trimming left V 2 bases short and J 4 bases short, with 11 bases between. CDR3 amino acids: CASSLLSVLETQYF. CDR3 nucleotide sequence: TGTGCCAGCAGCTTACTTTCAGTCTTAGAGACCCAGTACTTC. The whole variable domain, remainder taken from reference TRBV7-9 and TRBJ2-5, is DTGVSQNPRHKITKRGQNVTFRCDPISEHNRLYWYRQTLGQGPEFLTYFQNEAQLEKSRLLSDRFSAERPKGSFSTLEIQRTEQGDSAMYLCASSLLSVLETQYFGPGTRLLVL.

This clone has a single count. The CDR3 reads CASSLTQTANTGELFF. The DNA for the CDR3 is TGTGCCAGCAGCTTAACCCAGACAGCCAACACCGGGGAGCTGTTTTTT. This rearrangement joins TRBV7-7 to TRBJ2-2; D might be TRBD1 (5 bases). The germline V and J ends were trimmed by 2 bases and 2 bases, with 12 bases remaining between them. Germline CDR1 and CDR2: SSHAT and FNYEAQ (reference sequence). The CDR3 is 16 residues long.

The rearrangement joins TRBV6-2 or TRBV6-3 to TRBJ2-7; weak D call: TRBD1 (6 bases). Germline lookup yields CDR1 MNHEY and CDR2 SVGEGT. Trimming took 0 bases from V and 2 from J, leaving 17 bases between them. This CDR3 spans 17 amino acids. The CDR3 here is CASSYSPDSMDPYEQYF. The DNA of the CDR3 is TGTGCCAGCAGTTACTCGCCGGACAGTATGGACCCCTACGAGCAGTACTTC.

This chain joins TRBV6-2 or TRBV6-3 and TRBJ2-7; a possible D gene is TRBD1 (6 bases). The CDR3 totals 13 residues. The ends were cut back, 6 bases at V and 1 base at J, with 10 bases in the middle. Germline CDR1 and CDR2: MNHEY and SVGEGT. This CDR3 is CASSSGQSYEQYF. The CDR3 DNA follows: TGTGCCAGCAGCAGCGGACAGTCCTACGAGCAGTACTTC.